The rows below give T cell receptor beta chains drawn from one sample of a study of cytomegalovirus exposure and HLA in healthy donors. The assay was immunoSEQ multiplex PCR, and TCRdb's table has in-frame clones only and misses some. Of about 120,000 clones listed, 82% are singletons. The sequenced material came from PBMCs. These receptors all come from a woman between 18 and 29 years old in good health and CMV-seronegative. The CDR3 runs from the conserved cysteine through the conserved F or W. Fields, in order: clone size, J gene, D gene, V gene, CDR3 protein, CDR3 DNA. D genes are given only for firm matches. The size entry is marked missing in some rows and otherwise reads once, few, many or a size class.

clone_size: .
j_call: TRBJ2-7
d_call: .
v_call: TRBV30
cdr3_aa: CACHPEGGYEQYF
cdr3_nt: TGTGCCTGCCACCCGGAAGGAGGTTACGAGCAGTACTTC

clone_size: few
j_call: TRBJ2-1
d_call: .
v_call: TRBV15
cdr3_aa: CATSRNKGLETYNEQFF
cdr3_nt: TGTGCCACCAGCAGGAATAAAGGACTGGAGACCTACAATGAGCAGTTCTTC

clone_size: .
j_call: TRBJ2-6
d_call: .
v_call: TRBV9
cdr3_aa: CASSVSVSGANVLTF
cdr3_nt: TGTGCCAGCAGCGTTTCGGTCTCTGGGGCCAACGTCCTGACTTTC

clone_size: .
j_call: TRBJ1-5
d_call: TRBD1
v_call: TRBV11-2
cdr3_aa: CASSSAGTGPEPQHF
cdr3_nt: TGTGCCAGCAGCTCGGCCGGGACAGGTCCTGAGCCCCAGCATTTT

clone_size: .
j_call: TRBJ2-1
d_call: .
v_call: TRBV6-4
cdr3_aa: CASSEFGRVNEQFF
cdr3_nt: TGTGCCAGCAGTGAGTTTGGGCGGGTCAATGAGCAGTTCTTC

clone_size: .
j_call: TRBJ2-3
d_call: TRBD1
v_call: TRBV7-9
cdr3_aa: CASSTGQGLTDTQYF
cdr3_nt: TGTGCCAGCAGCACGGGACAGGGACTCACAGATACGCAGTATTTT

clone_size: .
j_call: TRBJ1-5
d_call: TRBD1
v_call: TRBV9
cdr3_aa: CASSSIVRTGGNQPQHF
cdr3_nt: TGTGCCAGCAGCTCCATCGTTCGGACAGGGGGCAATCAGCCCCAGCATTTT

clone_size: once
j_call: TRBJ2-1
d_call: .
v_call: TRBV2
cdr3_aa: CAGNIQGLSYNEQFF
cdr3_nt: TGTGCCGGGAACATACAGGGTTTGTCCTACAATGAGCAGTTCTTC

clone_size: .
j_call: TRBJ2-5
d_call: TRBD2
v_call: TRBV10-2
cdr3_aa: CASRGTSGAQETQYF
cdr3_nt: TGCGCCAGCAGAGGGACTAGCGGGGCTCAAGAGACCCAGTACTTC

clone_size: once
j_call: TRBJ1-6
d_call: .
v_call: TRBV30
cdr3_aa: CAWREGVHSPLHF
cdr3_nt: TGTGCCTGGAGGGAGGGAGTTCACTCACCCCTCCACTTT

clone_size: .
j_call: TRBJ2-4
d_call: TRBD2
v_call: TRBV7-2
cdr3_aa: CASSLGAGGPGNIQYF
cdr3_nt: TGTGCCAGCAGCTTAGGAGCGGGAGGGCCCGGAAACATTCAGTACTTC

clone_size: .
j_call: TRBJ1-2
d_call: TRBD1
v_call: TRBV5-6
cdr3_aa: CASTNSGTAYGYTF
cdr3_nt: TGTGCCAGCACCAATTCCGGGACAGCCTATGGCTACACCTTC

clone_size: .
j_call: TRBJ1-5
d_call: TRBD1
v_call: TRBV2
cdr3_aa: CARGQLNQPQHF
cdr3_nt: TGTGCCAGGGGACAGCTGAATCAGCCCCAGCATTTT

clone_size: .
j_call: TRBJ1-5
d_call: .
v_call: TRBV6-5
cdr3_aa: CASRKYGSLNQPQHF
cdr3_nt: TGTGCCAGCAGAAAGTACGGGTCCTTGAACCAGCCCCAGCATTTT

clone_size: few
j_call: TRBJ2-3
d_call: TRBD2
v_call: TRBV9
cdr3_aa: CASADSGGGSPDTQYF
cdr3_nt: TGTGCCAGCGCGGATAGCGGGGGGGGGTCCCCAGATACGCAGTATTTT

clone_size: .
j_call: TRBJ2-1
d_call: .
v_call: TRBV27
cdr3_aa: CASSYSANEQFF
cdr3_nt: TGTGCCAGCAGTTACAGTGCGAATGAGCAGTTCTTC

clone_size: few
j_call: TRBJ1-1
d_call: .
v_call: TRBV6-4
cdr3_aa: CASSATLGATEAFF
cdr3_nt: TGTGCCAGCAGTGCCACACTGGGAGCCACTGAAGCTTTCTTT

clone_size: .
j_call: TRBJ2-2
d_call: TRBD2
v_call: TRBV9
cdr3_aa: CASSVESGGPGELFF
cdr3_nt: TGTGCCAGCAGCGTAGAGTCGGGAGGGCCCGGGGAGCTGTTTTTT

clone_size: .
j_call: TRBJ2-1
d_call: .
v_call: TRBV7-6
cdr3_aa: CASTPGLGGYNEQFF
cdr3_nt: TGTGCCAGCACCCCTGGGCTCGGGGGATACAATGAGCAGTTCTTC

clone_size: .
j_call: TRBJ2-1
d_call: TRBD1
v_call: TRBV2
cdr3_aa: CASSRDSSYNEQFF
cdr3_nt: TGTGCCAGCAGTAGGGACAGCTCCTACAATGAGCAGTTCTTC

clone_size: few
j_call: TRBJ1-2
d_call: TRBD1
v_call: TRBV19
cdr3_aa: CASSTWTGNYGYTF
cdr3_nt: TGTGCCAGTAGTACGTGGACAGGGAACTATGGCTACACCTTC

clone_size: .
j_call: TRBJ2-2
d_call: TRBD2
v_call: TRBV7-8
cdr3_aa: CASSFSRLAGTGELFF
cdr3_nt: TGTGCCAGCAGCTTTTCTAGACTAGCGGGAACCGGGGAGCTGTTTTTT

clone_size: few
j_call: TRBJ2-1
d_call: .
v_call: TRBV4-2
cdr3_aa: CASSRVVRGLQSYNEQFF
cdr3_nt: TGTGCCAGCAGCCGGGTGGTTAGGGGATTACAATCCTACAATGAGCAGTTCTTC

clone_size: few
j_call: TRBJ1-1
d_call: TRBD1
v_call: TRBV10-1
cdr3_aa: CASSEGTGMNTEAFF
cdr3_nt: TGCGCCAGCAGTGAGGGGACAGGGATGAACACTGAAGCTTTCTTT

clone_size: .
j_call: TRBJ1-2
d_call: TRBD1
v_call: TRBV29-1
cdr3_aa: CSVLRGQGGYTF
cdr3_nt: TGCAGCGTTCTCAGGGGGCAAGGTGGCTACACCTTC

clone_size: .
j_call: TRBJ1-4
d_call: TRBD1
v_call: TRBV5-4
cdr3_aa: CASSQGAASEKLFF
cdr3_nt: TGTGCCAGCAGCCAGGGGGCGGCTTCTGAAAAACTGTTTTTT

clone_size: .
j_call: TRBJ2-6
d_call: .
v_call: TRBV27
cdr3_aa: CASSFAGLGANVLTF
cdr3_nt: TGTGCCAGCAGTTTTGCAGGACTTGGGGCCAACGTCCTGACTTTC

clone_size: .
j_call: TRBJ2-6
d_call: .
v_call: TRBV5-1
cdr3_aa: CASSSEVTGANVLTF
cdr3_nt: TGCGCCAGCAGCTCCGAGGTCACTGGGGCCAACGTCCTGACTTTC

clone_size: .
j_call: TRBJ1-5
d_call: .
v_call: TRBV27
cdr3_aa: CASRLTGTHQPQHF
cdr3_nt: TGTGCCAGCAGACTGACGGGGACTCATCAGCCCCAGCATTTT

clone_size: .
j_call: TRBJ1-3
d_call: .
v_call: TRBV7-9
cdr3_aa: CASSLGAFNVGGSGNTIYF
cdr3_nt: TGTGCCAGCAGCTTAGGCGCGTTTAACGTAGGGGGCTCTGGAAACACCATATATTTT

clone_size: .
j_call: TRBJ2-7
d_call: .
v_call: TRBV14
cdr3_aa: CASSHGQLYEQYF
cdr3_nt: TGTGCCAGCAGCCACGGACAGCTCTACGAGCAGTACTTC

clone_size: .
j_call: TRBJ2-1
d_call: .
v_call: TRBV19
cdr3_aa: CASSIRTGGDNEQFF
cdr3_nt: TGTGCCAGTAGTATTAGAACAGGGGGGGACAATGAGCAGTTCTTC

clone_size: .
j_call: TRBJ2-7
d_call: .
v_call: TRBV6-1
cdr3_aa: CASSERGGSYEQYF
cdr3_nt: TGTGCCAGCAGTGAAAGGGGCGGTTCCTACGAGCAGTACTTC

clone_size: .
j_call: TRBJ2-7
d_call: .
v_call: TRBV18
cdr3_aa: CASSAWSEEDEQYF
cdr3_nt: TGTGCCAGCTCAGCATGGTCAGAAGAGGACGAGCAGTACTTC

clone_size: .
j_call: TRBJ2-3
d_call: TRBD1
v_call: TRBV27
cdr3_aa: CASVGTGRYGQYF
cdr3_nt: TGTGCCAGCGTCGGGACAGGGAGATATGGGCAGTATTTT

clone_size: .
j_call: TRBJ2-1
d_call: .
v_call: TRBV7-9
cdr3_aa: CASSLSHINEQFF
cdr3_nt: TGTGCCAGCAGCTTATCCCACATCAATGAGCAGTTCTTC

clone_size: once
j_call: TRBJ2-7
d_call: .
v_call: TRBV9
cdr3_aa: CASSVGSGPLSYEQYF
cdr3_nt: TGTGCCAGCAGCGTAGGATCTGGGCCGCTCTCCTACGAGCAGTACTTC

clone_size: once
j_call: TRBJ2-1
d_call: .
v_call: TRBV19
cdr3_aa: CASSIAEVSSYNEQFF
cdr3_nt: TGTGCCAGTAGTATAGCAGAGGTTAGCTCCTACAATGAGCAGTTCTTC

clone_size: .
j_call: TRBJ1-4
d_call: TRBD1
v_call: TRBV6-6
cdr3_aa: CASSYSNPGGTEKLFF
cdr3_nt: TGTGCCAGCAGTTACTCGAATCCAGGGGGTACTGAAAAACTGTTTTTT

clone_size: .
j_call: TRBJ1-1
d_call: .
v_call: TRBV28
cdr3_aa: CASSTFDGGTEAFF
cdr3_nt: TGTGCCAGCAGTACCTTCGACGGGGGGACTGAAGCTTTCTTT

clone_size: .
j_call: TRBJ2-2
d_call: .
v_call: TRBV18
cdr3_aa: CASSPQGTGTGELFF
cdr3_nt: TGTGCCAGCTCACCGCAGGGGACGGGCACCGGGGAGCTGTTTTTT

clone_size: .
j_call: TRBJ2-7
d_call: TRBD1
v_call: TRBV19
cdr3_aa: CASSMSKGQGRGRRTYEQYF
cdr3_nt: TGTGCCAGTAGTATGTCTAAAGGACAGGGGAGGGGGCGGAGAACCTACGAGCAGTACTTC

clone_size: .
j_call: TRBJ1-1
d_call: .
v_call: TRBV14
cdr3_aa: CASSQGITTRTFF
cdr3_nt: TGTGCCAGCAGCCAAGGGATTACGACGAGGACTTTCTTT

clone_size: .
j_call: TRBJ1-5
d_call: TRBD1
v_call: TRBV6-1
cdr3_aa: CASRGDRGTNQPQHF
cdr3_nt: TGTGCCAGCAGGGGGGACAGGGGAACGAATCAGCCCCAGCATTTT

clone_size: .
j_call: TRBJ2-3
d_call: .
v_call: TRBV27
cdr3_aa: CASSFYREPTDTQYF
cdr3_nt: TGTGCCAGCAGTTTCTACAGGGAGCCCACAGATACGCAGTATTTT

clone_size: .
j_call: TRBJ1-1
d_call: .
v_call: TRBV5-6
cdr3_aa: CASSLYAGGAAEAFF
cdr3_nt: TGTGCCAGCAGCTTGTATGCCGGGGGGGCAGCTGAAGCTTTCTTT

clone_size: .
j_call: TRBJ1-2
d_call: .
v_call: TRBV21-1
cdr3_aa: CASSKALAGVRYGYTF
cdr3_nt: TGTGCCAGCAGCAAAGCGCTGGCAGGGGTGCGGTATGGCTACACCTTC

clone_size: .
j_call: TRBJ2-7
d_call: TRBD1
v_call: TRBV6-1
cdr3_aa: CASSARQGAHEQYF
cdr3_nt: TGTGCCAGCAGCGCTCGACAGGGGGCCCACGAGCAGTACTTC

clone_size: .
j_call: TRBJ2-1
d_call: .
v_call: TRBV11-2
cdr3_aa: CASSPGERRKYEQFF
cdr3_nt: TGTGCCAGCAGCCCTGGGGAGCGGAGAAAGTATGAGCAGTTCTTC

clone_size: .
j_call: TRBJ2-7
d_call: .
v_call: TRBV9
cdr3_aa: CASSAGTHHYEQYF
cdr3_nt: TGTGCCAGCAGCGCCGGGACACACCACTACGAGCAGTACTTC

clone_size: .
j_call: TRBJ2-7
d_call: .
v_call: TRBV5-8
cdr3_aa: CASSLVTGSSLSYEQYF
cdr3_nt: TGTGCCAGCAGCTTGGTGACGGGAAGTTCTCTCTCCTACGAGCAGTACTTC

clone_size: .
j_call: TRBJ2-7
d_call: .
v_call: TRBV12-5
cdr3_aa: CASAARGPKGPEQYF
cdr3_nt: TGTGCTAGTGCCGCCCGAGGTCCTAAGGGGCCCGAGCAGTACTTC

clone_size: .
j_call: TRBJ2-6
d_call: .
v_call: TRBV7-9
cdr3_aa: CASSFKQGGSGANGLTF
cdr3_nt: TGTGCCAGCAGCTTTAAACAGGGTGGCTCTGGGGCCAACGGCCTGACTTTC

clone_size: .
j_call: TRBJ1-2
d_call: .
v_call: TRBV6-1
cdr3_aa: CASSDSAGYGYTF
cdr3_nt: TGTGCCAGCAGTGACTCGGCGGGGTATGGCTACACCTTC

clone_size: .
j_call: TRBJ2-2
d_call: .
v_call: TRBV11-2
cdr3_aa: CASRRIRGQRDTGELFF
cdr3_nt: TGTGCCAGCAGGAGGATCAGAGGCCAGCGAGACACCGGGGAGCTGTTTTTT

clone_size: .
j_call: TRBJ1-5
d_call: .
v_call: TRBV19
cdr3_aa: CASSALGQPQHF
cdr3_nt: TGTGCCAGTAGCGCACTCGGTCAGCCCCAGCATTTT

clone_size: .
j_call: TRBJ1-3
d_call: .
v_call: TRBV5-4
cdr3_aa: CASSPGGRGLSGNTIYF
cdr3_nt: TGTGCCAGCAGCCCGGGAGGGCGGGGTTTGTCTGGAAACACCATATATTTT

clone_size: once
j_call: TRBJ1-1
d_call: .
v_call: TRBV13
cdr3_aa: CASSSETGWPTEAFF
cdr3_nt: TGTGCCAGCAGCTCCGAGACGGGTTGGCCCACTGAAGCTTTCTTT